This T cell receptor (beta chain) was sequenced during a study of T cells in Graves' hyperthyroidism and ophthalmopathy. Study-level results: Ophthalmopathy could be told apart from stable hyperthyroidism with a 13 V-J model.

The source material, RNA transcripts, was used to amplify TCR beta CDR3 regions. The primer set for the first-round RT-PCR of the TCR CDR3 was HTBI. Via MiXCR, TCRdb re-called the multiplex PCR reads, giving one row per CDR3 protein. The table records some 460,000 distinct CDR3 sequences, 15% to 18% of them present only once. The CDR3 is made up of 13 amino acids. Trimming took off 2 bases at V and 7 bases at J, with 9 bases between the two ends. Germline-derived CDR1 and CDR2 are SGHTA and FQGTGA. Regarding this clonotype: Its antigen remains unknown.

The sequence was collected from a young woman with Graves' hyperthyroidism. V usage is TRBV7-3 and J usage is TRBJ2-1; D call uncertain. Sequenced: blood. The DNA for the CDR3 is TGTGCCAGCAGCTTATTCGCCGGGAATGAGCAGTTCTTC. Protein product: CASSLFAGNEQFF.